This T cell receptor beta chain appears in the sequencing data of a study of blood T cell repertoires in COVID-19. The wider study: COVID-19 samples collected from the United States, Italy and Spain covered acute and convalescent phases. Nucleic acid was either cDNA or gDNA, and it came from T cells, B-cell-depleted T cells, or PBMCs.

The V end was cut by 5 bases, the J end by 0 bases, with 13 bases between. The CDR3 spans 15 residues. Germline V gene lookup returns CDR1 SEHNR and CDR2 FQNEAQ (reference sequence). Authors' methods: Amplification with reference gene primers provided the estimates of nucleated cell counts. Assay used: immunoSEQ multiplex PCR; TCRdb lists only in-frame clones, some missing. From that table come the V and J calls and clone size; the DNA was used to work out D and trimming. The sample records fewer than 200,000 clones, around 89% being singletons. The sample holds a few counts of this clone. The chain is built from TRBV7-9 and TRBJ1-1; D possibly corresponds to TRBD1 (6 bases). The TCR was taken from a man between 18 and 29 years old who had recovered from COVID-19. The sequenced material came from peripheral blood. CDR3 region: CASSTRQVMNTEAFF. The DNA for the CDR3 is TGTGCCAGCAGCACTCGACAGGTCATGAACACTGAAGCTTTCTTT.